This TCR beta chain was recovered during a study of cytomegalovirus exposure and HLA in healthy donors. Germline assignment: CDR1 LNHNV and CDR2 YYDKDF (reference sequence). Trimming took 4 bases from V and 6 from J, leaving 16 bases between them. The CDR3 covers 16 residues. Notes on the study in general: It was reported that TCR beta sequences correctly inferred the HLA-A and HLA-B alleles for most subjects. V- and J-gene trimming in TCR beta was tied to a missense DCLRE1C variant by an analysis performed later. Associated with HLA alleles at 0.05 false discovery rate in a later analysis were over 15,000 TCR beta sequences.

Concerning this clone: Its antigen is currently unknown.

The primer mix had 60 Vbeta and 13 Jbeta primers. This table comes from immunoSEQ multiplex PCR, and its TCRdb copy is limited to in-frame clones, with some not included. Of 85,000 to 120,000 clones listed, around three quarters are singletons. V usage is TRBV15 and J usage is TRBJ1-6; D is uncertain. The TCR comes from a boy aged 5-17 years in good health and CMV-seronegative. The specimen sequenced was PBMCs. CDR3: CATSTSRTGINSPLHF. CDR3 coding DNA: TGTGCCACCAGCACAAGTAGGACGGGGATTAATTCACCCCTCCACTTT.